The next 24 T cell receptor beta chains were all read from a single sample in a study of blood T cell repertoires in COVID-19. This table comes from immunoSEQ multiplex PCR, and its TCRdb copy is limited to in-frame clones, with some not included. The repertoire holds some 270,000 clones, with 86% as singletons. The specimen sequenced was peripheral blood. The source of these receptors is a man aged 40-49 years with active or convalescent COVID-19.

This chain uses TRBV11-2 with TRBJ2-2; D might be TRBD2 (5 bases). This CDR3 comprises 16 residues. Trimming left V 2 bases short and J 4 bases short, with 14 bases between. Germline V gene lookup returns CDR1 SGHAT and CDR2 FQNNGV. The CDR3 loop reads CASSLRVTAGTGELFF. The CDR3 DNA sequence: TGTGCCAGCAGCTTAAGGGTTACCGCGGGCACCGGGGAGCTGTTTTTT.

This sequence joins TRBV5-4 and TRBJ2-5; D not resolved. The CDR3 extends over 14 amino acids. Germline V gives CDR1 SGHNT, CDR2 YYREEE (reference sequence). Trimming cost V 4 bases and J 7 bases, with 17 bases left between them. For the CDR3, the DNA is TGTGCCAGCAGCCTCATTGGCTCACAGCCGACCCAGTACTTC. Its translation is CASSLIGSQPTQYF.

The V and J genes are TRBV3-1 (or the pseudogene TRBV3-2) and TRBJ2-1, with 10 bases lining up with TRBD2. Trimming removed 4 bases from V and 6 bases from J; junction bases left unmatched: 15. The CDR3 contains 18 residues. Germline CDR1 LGHDT, CDR2 YNNKEL (reference sequence). The DNA for the CDR3 is TGTGCCAGCAGCCTCGCCAACACCCTTAGCGGGGGGCTCAATGAGCAGTTCTTC. Encoded protein: CASSLANTLSGGLNEQFF.

This clone was picked up one time. The genes are TRBV19 and TRBJ1-5, with D tentatively TRBD1 (5 bases). V lost 4 bases to trimming and J lost 7 bases, with 29 bases between them. The V gene's germline CDR1 is LNHDA and CDR2 SQIVND (reference sequence). The CDR3 sequence is 19 residues long. The CDR3 loop is CASSTEFPPSAGPRQPQHF. Written as DNA, the CDR3 is TGTGCCAGTAGTACGGAATTTCCCCCCTCGGCAGGGCCTCGGCAGCCCCAGCATTTT.

The chain joins TRBV24-1 to TRBJ1-2, with TRBD1 matching over 11 bases. The CDR3 spans 15 residues. V was pared by 9 bases and J by 4 bases, with 9 bases of the junction left unmatched. CDR1 and CDR2 from the germline V gene are KGHDR and SFDVKD. CDR3 region: CATGWTGGGGYGYTF. The CDR3 bases are TGTGCCACCGGCTGGACAGGGGGCGGGGGCTATGGCTACACCTTC.

This clone was seen only once. The rearrangement links TRBV10-3 to TRBJ1-2; D remains ambiguous. The length of the CDR3 is 13 residues. CDR1 is ENHRY, CDR2 SYGVKD, per germline. The ends were cut back, 10 bases at V and 2 bases at J, with 14 bases in the middle. The CDR3 nucleotides read TGTGCCACCGGGAGGCCAGAAAACTATGGCTACACCTTC. It specifies CATGRPENYGYTF.

J is TRBJ2-3 and V is TRBV10-3; D perhaps matches TRBD2 (6 bases). CDR3 length: 13 amino acids. CDR1 and CDR2 from the germline V gene are ENHRY and SYGVKD. The ends were cut back, 10 bases at V and 1 base at J, with 12 bases in the middle. This chain's CDR3 is CATRERGTDTQYF. The DNA of the CDR3 is TGTGCCACCAGGGAGCGGGGCACAGATACGCAGTATTTT.

The rearrangement links TRBV10-3 to TRBJ1-1; the D gene is possibly TRBD1 (6 bases). From germline, CDR1 is ENHRY and CDR2 SYGVKD. This CDR3 region has 12 residues. V lost 6 bases and J 5 bases, leaving 10 bases between the germline ends. The CDR3 loop reads CAISNRDTEAFF. CDR3 DNA: TGTGCCATCAGCAACAGGGATACTGAAGCTTTCTTT.

The V and J genes are TRBV4-1 and TRBJ1-2; TRBD1 agrees at 9 bases. This CDR3 contains 16 residues. Per the germline V gene, CDR1 is MGHRA and CDR2 is YSYEKL. After removal of 0 bases from V and 4 bases from J, the junction contained 6 bases not matched to a gene. The chain's CDR3 is CASSQESTGGTYGYTF. The CDR3 region has the DNA TGCGCCAGCAGCCAAGAGTCCACAGGGGGCACCTATGGCTACACCTTC.

CDR3 in amino acids: CASSDEGAYEQYF. For the CDR3, the DNA is TGTGCCAGCAGTGACGAGGGCGCCTACGAGCAGTACTTC. The chain has TRBV6-4 and TRBJ2-7; possibly TRBD2 for D (5 bases). Between the trimmed V and J ends, which lost 2 bases and 2 bases, there was a span of 7 bases. The CDR3 runs to 13 residues. CDR1 is MRHNA, CDR2 SNTAGT, per germline.

V and J are TRBV7-3 and TRBJ2-7; D perhaps matches TRBD1 (5 bases). The V end was cut by 4 bases, the J end by 3 bases, with 10 bases between. CDR1 and CDR2 (germline): SGHTA, FQGTGA. The CDR3 is 13 residues long. The CDR3 coding sequence is TGTGCCAGCAGCTGGGGCAGAAGCTACGAGCAGTACTTC. Protein sequence: CASSWGRSYEQYF.

The chain employs TRBV11-2 and TRBJ1-3; TRBD1 might be the D (6 bases). With 5 bases removed from V and 2 bases from J, the gap between germline ends came to 13 bases. Germline loops: CDR1 SGHAT, CDR2 FQNNGV. CDR3 length equals 15 residues. The CDR3: CASSIRGSAGNTIYF. For the CDR3, the DNA is TGTGCCAGCAGCATTAGGGGGTCGGCTGGAAACACCATATATTTT.

V is TRBV10-1 and J is TRBJ1-1; 7 nucleotides line up with TRBD1. This CDR3 is 15 amino acids long. The ends lost 5 bases at V and 1 base at J; junction bases unmatched: 7. Germline V gene lookup returns CDR1 WNHNN and CDR2 SYGVQD (reference sequence). The CDR3 sequence: CASSLRRDRNTEAFF. Here the CDR3 DNA reads TGCGCCAGCAGTCTAAGGCGGGACAGGAACACTGAAGCTTTCTTT.

In DNA form, the CDR3 reads TGTGCCAGCAGTGAGCGGGGAGGCTCCTACGAGCAGTACTTC. Translated, it gives CASSERGGSYEQYF. The chain has TRBV6-1 and TRBJ2-7, with a possible D match to TRBD2 (6 bases). V was trimmed by 3 bases and J by 0 bases, leaving 9 bases between them. The germline V gene has CDR1 MNHNS and CDR2 SASEGT. This CDR3 is 14 amino acids long.

This rearrangement joins TRBV24-1 to TRBJ2-5; 9 bases align to TRBD1. The length of the CDR3 is 17 residues. The ends lost 3 bases at V and 3 bases at J; junction bases unmatched: 10. Germline loops: CDR1 KGHDR, CDR2 SFDVKD. CDR3 nucleotides: TGTGCCACCAGTGATCCCGGGACAGGGTGGAGAGAAGAGACCCAGTACTTC. This gives the protein CATSDPGTGWREETQYF.

This clone was counted a single time. The chain is built from TRBV5-6 and TRBJ2-2; 7 nucleotides match TRBD2. Trimming took 5 bases from V and 7 from J; bases not matched to a gene: 5. Germline loops: CDR1 SGHDT, CDR2 YYEEEE. The CDR3 has 13 amino acids. In nucleotides, the CDR3 is TGTGCCAGCAGTCGGGAGGTTTTCGGGGAGCTGTTTTTT. It yields the protein CASSREVFGELFF.

CDR3 nucleotide sequence: TGTGCCAGCAGCCAAGATTCCCTAGCGGGAGGTTTAAGGTACTTC. Translating gives CASSQDSLAGGLRYF. This chain connects TRBV14 to TRBJ2-7; TRBD2 matches 11 bases. The CDR3 is 15 amino acids. In germline, CDR1 is SGHDN, CDR2 FVKESK. V shed 0 bases and J 12 bases; nucleotides not matched to a gene: 10.

J is TRBJ2-1 and V is TRBV18, with TRBD2 matching over 9 bases. From germline, CDR1 is KGHSH and CDR2 LQKENI. This CDR3 has 15 amino acids. V lost 6 bases, J lost 7 bases, and 10 bases stayed unmatched. The chain's CDR3 is CASSPQVAGGNEQFF. The CDR3 region has the DNA TGTGCCAGCTCTCCCCAGGTGGCGGGAGGGAATGAGCAGTTCTTC. Full variable domain (missing parts from reference TRBV18 and TRBJ2-1): NAGVMQNPRHLVRRRGQEARLRCSPMKGHSHVYWYRQLPEEGLKFMVYLQKENIIDESGMPKERFSAEFPKEGPSILRIQQVVRGDSAAYFCASSPQVAGGNEQFFGPGTRLTVL.

The chain has TRBV2 and TRBJ1-2; D might be TRBD1 (6 bases). CDR1 and CDR2 (germline): SNHLY, FYNNEI. The CDR3 is made up of 11 amino acids. Trimming shortened V by 9 bases and J by 7 bases, and 12 bases separated the two germline ends. CDR3: CARLSGAGYTF. The CDR3 DNA is TGTGCCAGGCTGTCAGGGGCTGGCTACACCTTC.

The chain couples TRBV30 to TRBJ1-1, with D uncertain. V was shortened by 5 bases and J by 11 bases, with 15 bases between the two germline ends. Per the germline V gene, CDR1 is GTSNPN and CDR2 is SVGIG (reference sequence). The CDR3 has 11 residues. The chain's CDR3 is CAWLVGRVAFF. CDR3 in DNA: TGTGCCTGGTTGGTGGGGAGGGTGGCTTTCTTT.

In its sample, this clone was seen once. V and J are TRBV6-5 and TRBJ1-2; the match to TRBD1 covers 7 bases. The V gene's germline CDR1 is MNHEY and CDR2 SVGAGI. This CDR3 has 15 amino acids. V dropped 6 bases and J dropped 4; count of bases not matched to a gene: 11. CDR3 DNA: TGTGCCAGCAGCCGAGACAGGGCGAGCGGCTATGGCTACACCTTC. Protein: CASSRDRASGYGYTF.

V is TRBV13 and J is TRBJ2-7; 10 positions match TRBD1. The CDR3 totals 17 residues. Trimming removed 5 bases from V and 1 base from J; junction bases left unmatched: 11. Germline CDR1 is PRHDT and CDR2 is FYEKMQ (reference sequence). The DNA of the CDR3 is TGTGCCAGCAGCCCCCAGGGAGGGACAGGGGATTCCTACGAGCAGTACTTC. It yields the protein CASSPQGGTGDSYEQYF.

The sample holds one count of this clone. This rearrangement joins TRBV11-3 to TRBJ2-3, with 8 bases matching TRBD2. V shed 1 base, J shed 5 bases, and the junction held 11 bases outside the gene matches. Germline assignment: CDR1 SGHNT and CDR2 YENEEA. The CDR3 is made up of 17 amino acids. CDR3 in amino acids: CASSLVTSAFQVDTQYF. DNA of the CDR3: TGTGCCAGCAGCTTAGTGACTAGCGCCTTTCAGGTAGATACGCAGTATTTT.

This clone was counted a single time. The chain links TRBV5-1 to TRBJ1-1, with a possible D match to TRBD1 (6 bases). The germline V gene has CDR1 SGHRS and CDR2 YFSETQ. This CDR3 spans 15 amino acids. The V gene lost 4 bases and the J gene lost 5 bases, with 18 bases spanning the gap. The CDR3 loop is CASSRPGQSRTEAFF. The CDR3 nucleotides read TGCGCCAGCAGCCGACCGGGACAAAGTAGGACTGAAGCTTTCTTT.